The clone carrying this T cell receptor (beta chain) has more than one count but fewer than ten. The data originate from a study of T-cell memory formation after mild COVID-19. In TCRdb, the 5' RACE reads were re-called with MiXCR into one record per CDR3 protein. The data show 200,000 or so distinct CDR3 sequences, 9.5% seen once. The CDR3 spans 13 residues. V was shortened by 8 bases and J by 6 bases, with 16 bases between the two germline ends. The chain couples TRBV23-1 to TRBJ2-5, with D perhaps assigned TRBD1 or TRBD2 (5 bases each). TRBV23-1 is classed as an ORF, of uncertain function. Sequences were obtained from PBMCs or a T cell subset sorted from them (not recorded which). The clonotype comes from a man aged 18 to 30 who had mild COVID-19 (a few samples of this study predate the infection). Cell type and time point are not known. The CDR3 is CASRGPRPKTQYF. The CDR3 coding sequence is TGCGCCAGCCGGGGCCCTAGGCCTAAGACCCAGTACTTC.